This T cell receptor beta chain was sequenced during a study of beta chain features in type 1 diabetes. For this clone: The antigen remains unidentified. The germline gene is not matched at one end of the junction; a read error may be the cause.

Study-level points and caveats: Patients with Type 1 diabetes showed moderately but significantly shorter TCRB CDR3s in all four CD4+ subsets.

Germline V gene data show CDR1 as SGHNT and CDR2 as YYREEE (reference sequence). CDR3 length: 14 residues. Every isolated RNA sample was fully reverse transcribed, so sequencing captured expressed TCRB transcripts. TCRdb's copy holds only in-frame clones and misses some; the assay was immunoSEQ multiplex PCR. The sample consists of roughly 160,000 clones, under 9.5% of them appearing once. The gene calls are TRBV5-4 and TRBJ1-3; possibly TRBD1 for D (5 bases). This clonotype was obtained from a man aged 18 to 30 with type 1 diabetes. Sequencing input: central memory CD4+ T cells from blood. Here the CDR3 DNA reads TGCGCCAGCAGCCGCGACAGTAGGGGAAACACCATATATTTT. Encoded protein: CASSRDSRGNTIYF. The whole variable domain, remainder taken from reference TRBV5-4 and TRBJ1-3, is ETGVTQSPTHLIKTRGQQVTLRCSSQSGHNTVSWYQQALGQGPQFIFQYYREEENGRGNFPPRFSGLQFPNYSSELNVNALELDDSALYLCASSRDSRGNTIYFGEGSWLTVV.